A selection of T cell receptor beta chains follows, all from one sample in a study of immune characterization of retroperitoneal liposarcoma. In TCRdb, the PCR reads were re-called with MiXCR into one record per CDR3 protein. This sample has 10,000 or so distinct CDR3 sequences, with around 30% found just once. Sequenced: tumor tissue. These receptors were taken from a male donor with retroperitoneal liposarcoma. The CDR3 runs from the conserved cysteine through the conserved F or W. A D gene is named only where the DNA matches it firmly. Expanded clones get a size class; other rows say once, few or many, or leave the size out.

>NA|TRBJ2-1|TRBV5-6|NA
TGTGCCAGCAGCTGGCCCTGGGGCGGCGACTACGAGCAGTTCTTC
CASSWPWGGDYEQFF
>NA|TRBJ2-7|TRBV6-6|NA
TGTGCCAGCTATCCGGGACACAGCTCCTACGAGCAGTACTTC
CASYPGHSSYEQYF
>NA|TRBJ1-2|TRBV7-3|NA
TGTGCCAGCAGCCCAAGCTCCGGGCCCGGAGGGGGCTACACCTTC
CASSPSSGPGGGYTF
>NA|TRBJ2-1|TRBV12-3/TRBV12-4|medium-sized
TGTGCCAGCAGCGTGGCTGGACTCTCCTACGAGCAGTTCTTC
CASSVAGLSYEQFF
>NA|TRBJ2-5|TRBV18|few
TGTGCCAGCTCACCTCTCCGACCCGAGACCCAGTACTTC
CASSPLRPETQYF
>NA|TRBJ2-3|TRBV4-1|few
TGCGCCAGCAGCCACCATACAGATACGCAGTATTTT
CASSHHTDTQYF
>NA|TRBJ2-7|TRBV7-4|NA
TGTGCCAGCGTGGCTAGGAACTACGAGCAGTACTTC
CASVARNYEQYF
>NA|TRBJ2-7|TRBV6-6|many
TGTGCCAGCAGCCCCTCCCCAGCCTACGAGCAGTACTTC
CASSPSPAYEQYF
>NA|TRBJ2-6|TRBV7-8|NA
TGTGCCAGCAGCTCTTGGGGGACTGGGGCCAACGTCCTGACTTTC
CASSSWGTGANVLTF
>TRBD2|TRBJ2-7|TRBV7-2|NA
TGTGCCAGCAGCTTAGCGTCCAGCGGGACCTACAATGAGCAGTACTTC
CASSLASSGTYNEQYF
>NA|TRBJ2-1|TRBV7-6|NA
TGTGCCAGCAGCTTATTCTCCGGGAATGAGCAGTTCTTC
CASSLFSGNEQFF
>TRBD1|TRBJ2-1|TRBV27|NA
TGTGCCAGCAGTTTATTCGTACCGGGACAGGGAGTCTATGAGCAGTTCTTC
CASSLFVPGQGVYEQFF
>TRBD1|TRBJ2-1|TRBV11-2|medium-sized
TGTGCCAGCAGCCCGTCCGGGACAGGAAGGGGGAATGAGCAGTTCTTC
CASSPSGTGRGNEQFF
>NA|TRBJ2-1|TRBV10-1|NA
TGCGCCAGCAGTGAGATTCAGGCGGGGAGCCAGTTCTTC
CASSEIQAGSQFF
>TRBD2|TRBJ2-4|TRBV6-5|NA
TGTGCCAGCAGTTACTCAGGCGGGAGGGCCTCTGAGCAGTACTTC
CASSYSGGRASEQYF
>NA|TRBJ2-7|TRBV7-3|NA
TGTGCCAGCAGCCACCTCACGGGAGATAACTACGAGCAGTACTTC
CASSHLTGDNYEQYF
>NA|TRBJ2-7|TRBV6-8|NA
TGTGCCAGCAGTTACTCGACCCCGGGCCGGGGGATCTACGAGCAGTACTTC
CASSYSTPGRGIYEQYF
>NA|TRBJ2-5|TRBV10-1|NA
TGCGCCAGCGGGAGGACGGTTCAAGAGACCCAGTACTTC
CASGRTVQETQYF
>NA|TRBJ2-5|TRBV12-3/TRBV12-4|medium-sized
TGTGCCAGCAGTCAAACGGGTGATTGGCTGTACTTC
CASSQTGDWLYF
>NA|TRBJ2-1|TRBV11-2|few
TGTGCCAGCAGCTCGGACGGCGCAGACGAGCAGTTCTTC
CASSSDGADEQFF